This record covers a single TCR beta chain. There is no known antigen for this receptor. No base quality information exists; no much larger clone differs at one position. In total, approximately 690 healthy bone marrow donors made up the cohort. All cohort members were sampled while nominally healthy, although unrecorded immune exposures were likely present. The donor was CMV seropositive and belonged to the group of more than 250 seropositive cohort members. A peripheral blood sample was collected from each donor, and TCR beta sequencing was performed on peripheral blood mononuclear cells. Genomic DNA extraction from the blood cell samples was performed with the Qiagen DNeasy Blood Extraction Kit. For CDR1 and CDR2, the germline V gene (reference sequence) lists SGHNT and YYREEE. V loses 4 bases, J loses 7 bases, and the germline ends lie 17 bases apart. The CDR3 sequence holds 15 residues, the cysteine and phenylalanine included. The read is trimmed to its CDR3 DNA, 45 bases read in frame from base 1.

The data stem from a study of cytomegalovirus exposure and HLA in healthy donors (dated by TCRdb to the late 2010s). Looking at the study overall: According to an earlier analysis of 587 of the donors, some 170 million T cells yielded 95 million to 140 million unique TCR beta sequences and about 300 Gb of sequence data. Rather than drawing on any new phenotypic data, the later analysis identified candidate immune exposures from TCR beta sequences and the way those sequences occurred across donors. To predict cytomegalovirus infection status, the study combined high-throughput TCR immunosequencing, statistical association of individual TCRs with disease status, and machine learning. Donor age, sex, ethnicity and CMV serostatus were compiled alongside the repertoire data. To study patterns of TCR occurrence, a later analysis re-analyzed previously published TCR beta repertoires from 600 to 750 donors and added high-resolution HLA genotyping. In a later genetic analysis, genome-wide SNP genotypes for about 55% of the 666 donors were used, and that subset was treated as a discovery cohort. Class I and class II HLA loci were covered by the typing at four-digit resolution. All discovery cohort repertoires had been generated using a single sequencing platform. The number of typed donors differed by locus: 629-630 for A, B, C, DRB1 and DQB1; approximately 520 for DQA1; about 600 for DPA1; and around 490 for DPB1. Among approximately 370 genotyped donors of the cohort, an average of approximately 200,000 unique TCR beta nucleotide sequences was sequenced per donor, of which 15% to 20% were non-productive. The study aimed to test whether cataloging public T cell receptors could reveal signatures of past pathogen exposure. To decide whether each TCR beta V gene segment behaved as functional or pseudogenic, an earlier analysis of fewer than 750 of the donors relied on high-throughput TCR beta sequencing. In addition to the first cohort of several hundred subjects, a separate validation cohort of about 120 different subjects was used. Roughly five DR-DQ haplotypes were handled as single units for association and clustering because linkage in the cohort was strong. Using immunosequencing, the study profiled T cell repertoires from 500 to 800 subjects and related those repertoires to cytomegalovirus serostatus. Of the approximately 400 genotyped donors, approximately 81% were placed in the genetic ancestry cluster associated with self-reported Caucasian donors. An early release covering around 630 HLA-typed donors comprised approximately 290 gigabases of sequencing data and 65 million to 100 million unique TCR sequences.

Results the study describes overall, beyond this receptor: A further reported finding was that TCR beta sequences accurately predicted the HLA-A and HLA-B alleles for most subjects in the first cohort. Only TCR beta chains were sequenced in this cohort, and the absence of alpha or paired-chain data limited detectable features. According to a later analysis, TCR association rates differed among HLA loci, with DRB1 alleles showing the most associated TCRs and HLA-C alleles showing the fewest. Three of the identified cytomegalovirus-associated TCR beta chains were confirmed in vitro to be specific for cytomegalovirus antigens. Several of the top co-occurrence clusters appeared to be linked to parvovirus B19, influenza, CMV and Epstein-Barr virus, according to a later analysis. Specific HLA alleles were associated with 15,000 to 20,000 TCR beta sequences at a false discovery rate of 0.05 in a later analysis. A cluster of highly shared sequence variants was judged likely to be a technical artifact of the sequencing pipeline. The study listed 150 to 200 TCR beta chains as associated with cytomegalovirus. HLA typing was unavailable for some donors at each locus, so association tests used only the typed subset. An earlier analysis of around 540 of the donors showed that most TCR beta V segments appeared in productive rearrangements either about 87% or about 30% of the time, which broadly matched IMGT annotations. A later genetic analysis associated a missense DCLRE1C variant with V-gene and J-gene trimming of TCR beta chains, and an independent cohort replicated the association. Strong co-occurrence of HLA alleles, especially DR and DQ, made assigning TCR associations to individual alleles difficult. Because counts were too low, more than 15 rarely observed V segments, including chromosome 9 orphons, were excluded from the earlier analysis of around 590 of the donors. According to a later genetic analysis, donors in an Asian-associated ancestry cluster had fewer N-insertions in productive TCRs than the approximately 700-donor mean. While some public TCRs were present in many individuals, most TCR sequences turned up only very rarely across donors. In a later analysis, HLA-associated TCR beta chains were found to be more clonally expanded and to have lower generation probabilities than equally common non-associated chains. Roughly uniform sequencing depth across donors was assumed in presence/absence analyses, although this assumption may not hold. Because the 87-base-pair reads could not distinguish some IMGT-functional V segments, including TRBV6-2 and TRBV6-3, those segments were excluded. A later analysis found that most CMV-associated TCR beta chains appeared HLA-restricted, with HLA associations seemingly driven largely by CMV exposure. For the cohort, immune exposure information was limited to CMV serostatus. The classifier was reported to diagnose cytomegalovirus status with high specificity and sensitivity in both the original cohort and the validation cohort. Linkage disequilibrium might explain the correlated functional status among segregating V segments, but an unknown experimental factor could not be excluded. According to the authors, the approach could potentially be generalized to other disease states and immunological phenotypes.

Libraries came from the immunoSEQ multiplex PCR assay. For the multiplex PCR, a mixture combining 60 forward primers for TCR Vbeta segments and 13 reverse primers for TCR Jbeta segments was used. The CDR3 region of rearranged TCR beta genes was amplified from genomic DNA by a multiplex PCR assay. The Illumina HiSeq System was used to sequence the amplified TCR beta libraries as 87-base-pair reads. Per the source publication's procedure: Across the 500 to 850 repertoires, a later analysis counted approximately 83 million unique TCR beta chains, roughly 11 million of which were shared by at least two donors. Raw reads were error-corrected and collapsed into unique sequences by a nearest-neighbor algorithm in which closely related sequences were merged to remove PCR and sequencing errors. CDR3 sequences were aligned to IMGT reference sequences to assign V, D and J gene segments. For a sequence to be retained, a match of at least six nucleotides was required to both a V gene segment and a J gene segment. Rearrangements were called productive when the CDR3 lacked stop codons and stayed in frame with V and J; all others were non-productive. Following IMGT convention, CDR3 was defined as the stretch from the second conserved V-encoded cysteine up to the conserved J-encoded phenylalanine. The earlier analysis of more than 450 of the donors excluded sequences that lacked an unambiguous match to a single V gene segment. An earlier analysis of a few hundred of the donors classified V segments as functional when productive rearrangements were above 56.7% and as segregating when the standard deviation between donors was above 5%. A statistical classification framework was built to diagnose cytomegalovirus status from the catalog of TCR beta chain sequences. In a later analysis, V and J genes were assigned by comparing TCR nucleotide sequences against IMGT/GENE-DB human TR gene sequences. A later analysis assigned CDR3 sequences and most-parsimonious VDJ recombination scenarios with the TCRdist pipeline. In a later analysis, every TCR beta chain was defined by the combination of its CDR3 amino acid sequence and its V-gene family, and reads without a unique V-gene family were dropped. To address suspected cross-contamination and a sequencing artifact, a later analysis removed over 500 highly shared, low-generation-probability nucleotide sequences. In a later analysis, a clonal expansion index for each public chain was calculated from normalized within-repertoire ranks of inferred template counts. Generation probabilities in a later analysis came from a VDJ recombination model fitted to out-of-frame rearrangements, and those results were checked against IGoR. Hypergeometric tests were used in a later analysis to score TCR-TCR, TCR-HLA and TCR-CMV co-occurrence, with a repertoire-size bias correction applied to the TCR pairs. To estimate false discovery rates, a later analysis permuted the HLA or CMV assignments 20 times. In a later analysis, co-occurring TCRs were grouped with DBSCAN, and TCRdist sequence similarity was added when clustering was performed within HLA-allele-positive subsets. Co-occurrence clustering excluded repertoires with fewer than 30,000 or more than 120,000 public chains, plus five with anomalous nucleotide sharing. TCRdb carries this immuneACCESS record with in-frame sequences only. Its versions omit some clonotypes, under half of them owing to an unresolved V gene in the studies checked, with the rest unexplained. D and trimming come from the DNA, and the V and J calls and clone size come from that table. Recorded for this sample are roughly 160,000 clones; roughly 75% of them occurred a single time. The ten largest clonotypes hold 7.7% of the sample.

The sample consisted of PBMCs. The receptor's source is a woman aged 40 to 50 in good health and CMV-seropositive. The chain employs TRBV5-4 and TRBJ2-2; a tentative D call is TRBD1 (5 bases match). The CDR3 has the sequence CASSPTTWGGGELFF. The DNA sequence reads TGTGCCAGCAGCCCGACGACATGGGGCGGCGGGGAGCTGTTTTTT. The CDR3, completed at both ends by the reference TRBV5-4 and TRBJ2-2 genes, gives the full variable domain ETGVTQSPTHLIKTRGQQVTLRCSSQSGHNTVSWYQQALGQGPQFIFQYYREEENGRGNFPPRFSGLQFPNYSSELNVNALELDDSALYLCASSPTTWGGGELFFGEGSRLTVL.